Listed below are T cell receptor beta chains from one sample, sequenced in a study of CD8 T cells in Susac syndrome. TCRdb ran MiXCR on the immunoSEQ multiplex PCR reads and lists one entry per CDR3 protein. The repertoire holds under 550,000 distinct CDR3 sequences, with about 85% as singletons. Sequenced material: CD8+ T cells from PBMCs. These receptors were obtained from a human donor with multiple sclerosis. The CDR3 runs from the conserved cysteine through the conserved F or W. D genes are given only for firm matches. Some rows have no size entry. The others give once, few or many, or a class for an expanded clone.

V gene: TRBV19; CDR3 length: 15; D gene: NA; J gene: TRBJ2-4; clone size: few; CDR3 protein: CASSISVFGKNIQYF; CDR3 DNA: TGTGCCAGTAGTATCTCGGTTTTCGGCAAAAACATTCAGTACTTC
V gene: TRBV4-1; CDR3 length: 17; D gene: NA; J gene: TRBJ2-3; clone size: NA; CDR3 protein: CASSQMEEAASTDTQYF; CDR3 DNA: TGCGCCAGCAGCCAAATGGAGGAGGCAGCTAGCACAGATACGCAGTATTTT
V gene: TRBV29-1; CDR3 length: 12; D gene: TRBD1; J gene: TRBJ2-7; clone size: few; CDR3 protein: CSVGQGGDEQYF; CDR3 DNA: TGCAGCGTTGGACAGGGCGGCGACGAGCAGTACTTC
V gene: TRBV11-1; CDR3 length: 20; D gene: TRBD2; J gene: TRBJ2-3; clone size: NA; CDR3 protein: CASSLEGLAAISSSTDTQYF; CDR3 DNA: TGTGCCAGCAGCTTAGAGGGACTAGCGGCAATATCCTCTAGCACAGATACGCAGTATTTT
V gene: TRBV6-1; CDR3 length: 14; D gene: NA; J gene: TRBJ1-6; clone size: NA; CDR3 protein: CASSDEQNRSPLHF; CDR3 DNA: TGTGCCAGCAGTGATGAACAGAACAGATCACCCCTCCACTTT
V gene: TRBV5-5; CDR3 length: 10; D gene: NA; J gene: TRBJ2-3; clone size: NA; CDR3 protein: CASSLVTQYF; CDR3 DNA: TGTGCCAGCAGCTTGGTTACGCAGTATTTT
V gene: TRBV7-9; CDR3 length: 14; D gene: NA; J gene: TRBJ1-3; clone size: NA; CDR3 protein: CASSPTDGGNTIYF; CDR3 DNA: TGTGCCAGCAGCCCAACGGACGGTGGAAACACCATATATTTT
V gene: TRBV5-1; CDR3 length: 14; D gene: TRBD1; J gene: TRBJ1-5; clone size: NA; CDR3 protein: CASSPADRDQPQHF; CDR3 DNA: TGCGCCAGCAGCCCTGCTGACAGGGATCAGCCCCAGCATTTT
V gene: TRBV27; CDR3 length: 14; D gene: TRBD1; J gene: TRBJ1-1; clone size: NA; CDR3 protein: CASREGQTNTEAFF; CDR3 DNA: TGTGCAAGCAGGGAGGGACAGACGAACACTGAAGCTTTCTTT
V gene: TRBV6-5; CDR3 length: 16; D gene: TRBD2; J gene: TRBJ2-3; clone size: few; CDR3 protein: CASSYVQLAGTDTQYF; CDR3 DNA: TGTGCCAGCAGTTACGTTCAGCTAGCGGGGACAGATACGCAGTATTTT
V gene: TRBV20-1; CDR3 length: 17; D gene: TRBD2; J gene: TRBJ2-3; clone size: NA; CDR3 protein: CSARFISPSGGLDTQYF; CDR3 DNA: TGCAGTGCTAGATTTATTTCCCCTAGCGGGGGGCTTGATACGCAGTATTTT
V gene: TRBV19; CDR3 length: 14; D gene: TRBD1; J gene: TRBJ1-1; clone size: NA; CDR3 protein: CASSSTGISTEAFF; CDR3 DNA: TGTGCCAGTAGTTCGACAGGGATCTCCACTGAAGCTTTCTTT
V gene: TRBV29-1; CDR3 length: 17; D gene: TRBD1; J gene: TRBJ2-2; clone size: few; CDR3 protein: CSVEDPRTGGNTGELFF; CDR3 DNA: TGCAGCGTTGAAGACCCAAGGACAGGGGGGAACACCGGGGAGCTGTTTTTT
V gene: TRBV27; CDR3 length: 15; D gene: NA; J gene: TRBJ1-5; clone size: NA; CDR3 protein: CASSLGREDNQPQHF; CDR3 DNA: TGTGCCAGCAGTTTAGGCAGGGAAGACAATCAGCCCCAGCATTTT
V gene: TRBV7-2; CDR3 length: 16; D gene: NA; J gene: TRBJ2-1; clone size: NA; CDR3 protein: CASSLSSHRTYNEQFF; CDR3 DNA: TGTGCCAGCAGCTTAAGTAGCCATAGGACCTACAATGAGCAGTTCTTC